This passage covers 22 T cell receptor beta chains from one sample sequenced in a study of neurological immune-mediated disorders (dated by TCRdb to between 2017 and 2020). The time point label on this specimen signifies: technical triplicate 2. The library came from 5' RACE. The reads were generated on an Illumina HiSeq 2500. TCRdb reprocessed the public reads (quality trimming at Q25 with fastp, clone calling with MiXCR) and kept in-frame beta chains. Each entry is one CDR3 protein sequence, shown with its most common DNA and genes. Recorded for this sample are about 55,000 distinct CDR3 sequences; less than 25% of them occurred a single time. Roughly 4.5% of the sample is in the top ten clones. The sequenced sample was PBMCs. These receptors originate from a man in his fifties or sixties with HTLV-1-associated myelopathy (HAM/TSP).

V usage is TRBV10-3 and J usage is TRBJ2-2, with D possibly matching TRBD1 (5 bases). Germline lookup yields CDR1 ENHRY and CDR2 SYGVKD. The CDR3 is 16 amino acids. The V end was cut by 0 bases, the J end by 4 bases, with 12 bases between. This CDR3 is CAISESIQVGTGELFF. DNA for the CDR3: TGTGCCATCAGTGAGTCGATACAGGTTGGCACCGGGGAGCTGTTTTTT.

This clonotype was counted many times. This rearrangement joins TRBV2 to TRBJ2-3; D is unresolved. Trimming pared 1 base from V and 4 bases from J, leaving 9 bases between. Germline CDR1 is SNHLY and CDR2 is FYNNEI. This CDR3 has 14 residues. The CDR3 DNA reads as TGTGCCAGCAGTGAAGGACATCAGGCAGATACGCAGTATTTT. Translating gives CASSEGHQADTQYF.

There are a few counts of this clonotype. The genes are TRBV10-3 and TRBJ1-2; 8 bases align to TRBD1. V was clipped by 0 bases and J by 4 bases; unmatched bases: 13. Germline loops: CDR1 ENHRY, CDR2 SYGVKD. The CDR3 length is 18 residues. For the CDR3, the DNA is TGTGCCATCAGTGAGTCACGGGACTCAGGGGGCTTAGGCTATGGCTACACCTTC. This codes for CAISESRDSGGLGYGYTF.

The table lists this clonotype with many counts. CDR3 DNA: TGCAGTGCGGAACCCCCGGGTACTCCCTACGAGCAGTACTTC. This translates into CSAEPPGTPYEQYF. The rearrangement joins TRBV20-1 to TRBJ2-7; D gene unclear. The CDR3 is 14 residues long. Trimming cost V 6 bases and J 2 bases, with 17 bases left between them. Germline loops: CDR1 DFQATT, CDR2 SNEGSKA (reference sequence).

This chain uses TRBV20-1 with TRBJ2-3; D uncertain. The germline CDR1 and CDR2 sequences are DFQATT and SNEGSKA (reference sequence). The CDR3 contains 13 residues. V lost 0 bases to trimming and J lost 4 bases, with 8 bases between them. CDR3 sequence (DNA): TGCAGTGCTAGAGATAATGGCGCAGATACGCAGTATTTT. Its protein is CSARDNGADTQYF.

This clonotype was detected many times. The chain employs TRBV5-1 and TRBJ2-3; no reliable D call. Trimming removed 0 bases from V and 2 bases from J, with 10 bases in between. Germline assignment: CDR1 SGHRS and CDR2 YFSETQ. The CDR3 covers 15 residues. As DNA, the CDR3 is TGCGCCAGCAGCTTGGTTGGCAGACTCACAGATACGCAGTATTTT. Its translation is CASSLVGRLTDTQYF.

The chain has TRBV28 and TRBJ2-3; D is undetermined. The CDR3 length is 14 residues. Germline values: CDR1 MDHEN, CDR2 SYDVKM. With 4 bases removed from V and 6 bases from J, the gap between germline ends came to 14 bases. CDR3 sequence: CASSSWTPQDTQYF. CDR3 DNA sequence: TGTGCCAGCAGTTCCTGGACCCCACAGGATACGCAGTATTTT.

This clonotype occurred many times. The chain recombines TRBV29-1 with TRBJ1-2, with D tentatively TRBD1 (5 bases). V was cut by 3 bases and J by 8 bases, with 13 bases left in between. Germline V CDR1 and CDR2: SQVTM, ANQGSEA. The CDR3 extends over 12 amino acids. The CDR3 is CSVDKGQEGYTF. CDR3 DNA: TGCAGCGTTGATAAGGGGCAGGAGGGCTACACCTTC.

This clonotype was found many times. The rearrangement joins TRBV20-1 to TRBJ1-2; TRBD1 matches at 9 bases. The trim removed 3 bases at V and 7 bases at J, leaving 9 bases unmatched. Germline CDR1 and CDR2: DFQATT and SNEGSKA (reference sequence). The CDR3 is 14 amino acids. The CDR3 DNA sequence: TGCAGTGCTAGCCGGGACAGGGAGTATGGTGGCTACACCTTC. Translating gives CSASRDREYGGYTF.

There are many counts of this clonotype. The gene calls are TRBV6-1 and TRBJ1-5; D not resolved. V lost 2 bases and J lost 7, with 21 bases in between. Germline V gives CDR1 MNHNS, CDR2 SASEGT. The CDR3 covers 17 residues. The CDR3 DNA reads TGTGCCAGCAGTGAACTAGGAATAGGGCGCGGATACCAGCCCCAGCATTTT. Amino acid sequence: CASSELGIGRGYQPQHF.

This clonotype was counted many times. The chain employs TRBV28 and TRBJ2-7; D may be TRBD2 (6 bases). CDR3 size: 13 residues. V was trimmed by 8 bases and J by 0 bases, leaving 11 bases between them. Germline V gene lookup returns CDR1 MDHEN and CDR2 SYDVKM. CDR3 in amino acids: CASRAGGSYEQYF. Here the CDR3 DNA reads TGTGCCAGCCGCGCCGGGGGCTCCTACGAGCAGTACTTC.

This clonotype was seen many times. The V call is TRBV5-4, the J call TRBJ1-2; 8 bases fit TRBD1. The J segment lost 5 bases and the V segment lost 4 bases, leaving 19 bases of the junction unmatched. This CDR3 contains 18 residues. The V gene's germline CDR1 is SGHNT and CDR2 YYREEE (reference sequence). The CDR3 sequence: CASSPGGGGPTGVYGYTF. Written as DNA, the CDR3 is TGTGCCAGCAGCCCGGGCGGTGGAGGGCCGACAGGGGTTTATGGCTACACCTTC.

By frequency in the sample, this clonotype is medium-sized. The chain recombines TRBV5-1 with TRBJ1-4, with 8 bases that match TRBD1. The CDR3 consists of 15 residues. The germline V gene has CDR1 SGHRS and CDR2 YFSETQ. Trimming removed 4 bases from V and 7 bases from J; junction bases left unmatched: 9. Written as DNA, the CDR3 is TGCGCCAGCAGCCCAGGGACAGGTGGTCGTGAAAAACTGTTTTTT. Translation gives CASSPGTGGREKLFF. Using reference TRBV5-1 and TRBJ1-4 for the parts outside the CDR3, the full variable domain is KAGVTQTPRYLIKTRGQQVTLSCSPISGHRSVSWYQQTPGQGLQFLFEYFSETQRNKGNFPGRFSGRQFSNSRSEMNVSTLELGDSALYLCASSPGTGGREKLFFGSGTQLSVL.

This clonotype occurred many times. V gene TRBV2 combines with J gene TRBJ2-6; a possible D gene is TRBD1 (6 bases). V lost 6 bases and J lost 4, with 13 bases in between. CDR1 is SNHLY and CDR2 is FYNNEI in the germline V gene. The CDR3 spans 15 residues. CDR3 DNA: TGTGCCAGCAGCCATCCAGGGGTCGGGGCCAACGTCCTGACTTTC. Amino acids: CASSHPGVGANVLTF.

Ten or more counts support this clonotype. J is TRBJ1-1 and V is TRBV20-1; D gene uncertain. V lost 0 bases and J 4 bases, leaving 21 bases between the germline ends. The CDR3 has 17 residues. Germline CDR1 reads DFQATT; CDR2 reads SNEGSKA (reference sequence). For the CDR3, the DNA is TGCAGTGCTAGAGATCCGACGGCGGGCAGAAGTGGCACTGAAGCTTTCTTT. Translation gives CSARDPTAGRSGTEAFF.

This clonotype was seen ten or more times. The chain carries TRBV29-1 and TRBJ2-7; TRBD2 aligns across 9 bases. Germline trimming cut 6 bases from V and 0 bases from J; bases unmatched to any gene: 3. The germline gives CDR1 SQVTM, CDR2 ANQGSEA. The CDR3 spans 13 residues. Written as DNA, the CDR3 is TGCAGCGTGTCAGCGGGAGGCTCCTACGAGCAGTACTTC. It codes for CSVSAGGSYEQYF.

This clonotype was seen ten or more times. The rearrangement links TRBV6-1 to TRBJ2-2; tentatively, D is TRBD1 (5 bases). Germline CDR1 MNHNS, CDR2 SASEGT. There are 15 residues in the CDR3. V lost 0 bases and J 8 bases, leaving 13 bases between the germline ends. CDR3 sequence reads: CASSEAQGRVGELFF. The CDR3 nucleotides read TGTGCCAGCAGTGAAGCGCAGGGCAGGGTGGGGGAGCTGTTTTTT.

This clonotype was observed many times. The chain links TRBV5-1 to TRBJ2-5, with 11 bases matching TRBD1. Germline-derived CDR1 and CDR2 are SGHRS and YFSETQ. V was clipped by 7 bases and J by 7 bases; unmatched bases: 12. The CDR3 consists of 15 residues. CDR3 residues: CASDTGTGGYGTQYF. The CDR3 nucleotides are TGCGCCAGCGACACCGGGACAGGGGGATACGGGACCCAGTACTTC.

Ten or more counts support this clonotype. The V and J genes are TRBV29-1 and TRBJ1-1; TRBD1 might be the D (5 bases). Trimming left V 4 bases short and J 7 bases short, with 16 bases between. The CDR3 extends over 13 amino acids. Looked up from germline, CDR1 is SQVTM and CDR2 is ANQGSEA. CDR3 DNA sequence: TGCAGCGTTGGAGGGGACTTAGGTATTGAAGCTTTCTTT. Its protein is CSVGGDLGIEAFF.

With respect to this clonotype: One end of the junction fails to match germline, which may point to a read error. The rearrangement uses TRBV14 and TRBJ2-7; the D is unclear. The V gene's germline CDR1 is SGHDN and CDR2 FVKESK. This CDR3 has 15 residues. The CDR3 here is CASSKGGNPVYEQYF. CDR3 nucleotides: TGTGCCAGCAGCAAAGGCGGCAACCCTGTCTACGAGCAGTACTTT. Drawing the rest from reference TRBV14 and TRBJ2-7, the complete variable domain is EAGVTQFPSHSVIEKGQTVTLRCDPISGHDNLYWYRRVMGKEIKFLLHFVKESKQDESGMPNNRFLAERTGGTYSTLKVQPAELEDSGVYFCASSKGGNPVYEQYFGPGTRLTVT.

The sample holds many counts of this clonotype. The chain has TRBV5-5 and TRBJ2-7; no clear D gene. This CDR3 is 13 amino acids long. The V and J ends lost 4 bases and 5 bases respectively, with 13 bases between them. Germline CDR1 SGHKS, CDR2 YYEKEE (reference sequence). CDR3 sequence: CASSHPVFHEQYF. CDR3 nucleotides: TGTGCCAGCAGCCACCCAGTTTTTCACGAGCAGTACTTC. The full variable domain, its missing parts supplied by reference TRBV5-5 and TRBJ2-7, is DAGVTQSPTHLIKTRGQQVTLRCSPISGHKSVSWYQQVLGQGPQFIFQYYEKEERGRGNFPDRFSARQFPNYSSELNVNALLLGDSALYLCASSHPVFHEQYFGPGTRLTVT.

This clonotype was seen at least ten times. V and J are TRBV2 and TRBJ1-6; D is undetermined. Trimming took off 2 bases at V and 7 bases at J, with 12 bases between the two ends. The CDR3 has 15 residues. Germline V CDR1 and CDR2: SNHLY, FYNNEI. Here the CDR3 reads CASSELGFSNSPLHF. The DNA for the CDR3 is TGTGCCAGCAGTGAATTAGGCTTCTCCAATTCACCCCTCCACTTT.